This TCR beta chain stems from a study of blood T cell repertoires in COVID-19. Study-wide background: T cells, B-cell-depleted T cells, or PBMCs supplied cDNA or gDNA.

V trimming: 2 bases; J trimming: 4 bases; junction bases outside the gene matches: 11. The germline gives CDR1 SGHDT, CDR2 YYEEEE. The CDR3 consists of 16 residues. The protocol was immunoSEQ multiplex PCR, while the TCRdb copy is restricted to in-frame clones and leaves out a portion. The sample has about 160,000 clones; approximately 91% are singletons. The rearrangement joins TRBV5-6 to TRBJ1-2; the match to TRBD1 covers 7 bases. The clonotype originates from a young man with acute or convalescent COVID-19. The sequencing input was peripheral blood. The CDR3 coding sequence is TGTGCCAGCAGCTTCGCTGACAGGGTTAGGGGCTATGGCTACACCTTC. Protein product: CASSFADRVRGYGYTF.